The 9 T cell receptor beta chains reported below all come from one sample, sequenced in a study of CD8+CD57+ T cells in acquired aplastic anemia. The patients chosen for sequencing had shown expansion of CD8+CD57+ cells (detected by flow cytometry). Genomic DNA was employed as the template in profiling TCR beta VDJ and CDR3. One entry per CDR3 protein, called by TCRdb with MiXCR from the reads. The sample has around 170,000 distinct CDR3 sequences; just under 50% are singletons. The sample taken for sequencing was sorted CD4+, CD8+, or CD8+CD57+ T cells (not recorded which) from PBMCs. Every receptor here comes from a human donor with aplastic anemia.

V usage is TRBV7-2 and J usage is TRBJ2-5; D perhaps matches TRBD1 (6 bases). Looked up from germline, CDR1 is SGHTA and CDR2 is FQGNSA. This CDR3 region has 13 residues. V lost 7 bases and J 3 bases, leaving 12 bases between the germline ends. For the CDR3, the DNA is TGTGCCAGCACCCCAGGGGTCGAAGAGACCCAGTACTTC. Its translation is CASTPGVEETQYF.

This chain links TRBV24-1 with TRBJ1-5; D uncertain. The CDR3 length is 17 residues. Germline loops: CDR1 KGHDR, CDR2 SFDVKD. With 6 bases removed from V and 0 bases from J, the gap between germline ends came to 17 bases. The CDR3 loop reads CATSSPAAPYSNQPQHF. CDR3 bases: TGTGCCACCAGTTCTCCGGCAGCACCATATAGCAATCAGCCCCAGCATTTT.

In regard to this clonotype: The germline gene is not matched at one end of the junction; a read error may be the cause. CDR3 loop: CAGSLTGTGQETQYF. The CDR3 DNA reads TGTGCCGGCAGCTTAACCGGGACAGGACAAGAGACCCAGTACTTC. This rearrangement joins TRBV7-2 to TRBJ2-5, with 8 positions matching TRBD1. The V gene's germline CDR1 is SGHTA and CDR2 FQGNSA. This CDR3 has 15 residues. The whole variable domain, remainder taken from reference TRBV7-2 and TRBJ2-5, is GAGVSQSPSNKVTEKGKDVELRCDPISGHTALYWYRQSLGQGLEFLIYFQGNSAPDKSGLPSDRFSAERTGGSVSTLTIQRTQQEDSAVYLCAGSLTGTGQETQYFGPGTRLLVL.

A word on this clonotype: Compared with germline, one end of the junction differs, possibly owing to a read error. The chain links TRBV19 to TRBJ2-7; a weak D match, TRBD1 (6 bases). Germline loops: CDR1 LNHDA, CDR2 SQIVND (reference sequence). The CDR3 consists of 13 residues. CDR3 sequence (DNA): TGTGCCAGTATTAAACAGGGCGCCTACGAGCTGTACTTC. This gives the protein CASIKQGAYELYF.

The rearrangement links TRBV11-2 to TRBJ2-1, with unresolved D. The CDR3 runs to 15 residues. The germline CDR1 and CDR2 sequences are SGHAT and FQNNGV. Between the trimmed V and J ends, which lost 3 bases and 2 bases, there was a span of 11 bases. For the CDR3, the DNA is TGTGCCAGCAGCTTTGATGGCAGCGCCTACAATGAGCAGTTCTTC. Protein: CASSFDGSAYNEQFF.

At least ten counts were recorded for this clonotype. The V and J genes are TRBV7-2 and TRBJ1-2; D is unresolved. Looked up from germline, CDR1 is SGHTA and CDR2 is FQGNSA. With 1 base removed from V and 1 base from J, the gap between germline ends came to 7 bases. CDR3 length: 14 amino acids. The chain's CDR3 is CASSLERRNYGYTF. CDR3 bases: TGTGCCAGCAGCTTAGAAAGGCGTAACTATGGCTACACCTTC.

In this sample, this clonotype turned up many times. The CDR3 reads CASSREGVKKLFF. CDR3 nucleotides: TGTGCCAGTAGTAGGGAAGGGGTGAAAAAACTGTTTTTT. The chain has TRBV19 and TRBJ1-4, with D tentatively TRBD1 (5 bases). Germline CDR1 and CDR2: LNHDA and SQIVND (reference sequence). The CDR3 totals 13 residues. Deletions cut 4 bases from V and 9 bases from J, with 12 bases between.

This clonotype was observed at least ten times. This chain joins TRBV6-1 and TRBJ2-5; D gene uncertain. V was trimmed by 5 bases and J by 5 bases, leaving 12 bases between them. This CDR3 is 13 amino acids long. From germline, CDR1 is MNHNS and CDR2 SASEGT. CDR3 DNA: TGTGCCAGCAGTCCCGAGGTGTACGAGACCCAGTACTTC. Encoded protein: CASSPEVYETQYF.

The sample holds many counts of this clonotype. The CDR3 bases are TGTGCCAGCAGCCACTGGTCTAGCGGGTACACAGATACGCAGTATTTT. Its translation: CASSHWSSGYTDTQYF. This chain joins TRBV14 and TRBJ2-3; TRBD2 matches at 8 bases. The CDR3 has 16 amino acids. The germline V gene has CDR1 SGHDN and CDR2 FVKESK. Trimming took 3 bases from V and 2 from J; bases not matched to a gene: 7. Full variable domain (remainder filled in from reference TRBV14 and TRBJ2-3): EAGVTQFPSHSVIEKGQTVTLRCDPISGHDNLYWYRRVMGKEIKFLLHFVKESKQDESGMPNNRFLAERTGGTYSTLKVQPAELEDSGVYFCASSHWSSGYTDTQYFGPGTRLTVL.